This section outlines one T cell receptor (beta chain) sequence together with its context. Its antigen is unidentified. Other DNA sequences within the sample encode an identical CDR3. Trimming took off 0 bases at V and 4 bases at J, with 4 bases between the two ends. In germline, CDR1 is SGDLS, CDR2 YYNGEE. The CDR3 length is 12 residues. In each case, RNA was isolated and then reverse transcribed into cDNA as the sequencing template. The repertoire was sequenced with immunoSEQ multiplex PCR; TCRdb's copy has only in-frame clones and lacks some. Found here are some 120,000 clones, approximately 53% of them singletons; the top ten hold about 4.9%. The data belong to a study of CD8+ T cells in alopecia areata. Turning to the study itself: After 6 to 18 months of tofacitinib, follow-up continued 6 months off drug.

T lymphocytes (CD4+ and CD8+) were sorted from PBMCs. General study points: Possibly because of HLA-related factors, TCR sharing was less clear across patients than in mice.

The chain combines TRBV9 with TRBJ1-2; D not resolved. This receptor was taken from a human donor with alopecia areata. Specimen: CD4+ T cells sorted from blood, collected at week 0. The chain's CDR3 is CASSVEGYGYTF. The CDR3 DNA sequence: TGTGCCAGCAGCGTAGAGGGCTATGGCTACACCTTC.